Listed below are T cell receptor beta chains from one sample, sequenced in a study of T cells in Graves' hyperthyroidism and ophthalmopathy. MiXCR, applied by TCRdb to the multiplex PCR reads, yields one record per CDR3 protein. In the table there are approximately 370,000 distinct CDR3 sequences, more than 13% of which are singletons. Sequenced: blood. Every receptor here comes from a woman younger than 45 with Graves' hyperthyroidism. Each CDR3 is given with its conserved first and last residue. The order of the fields is V gene, J gene, CDR3 protein.

v_gene: TRBV5-6
j_gene: TRBJ2-3
CDR3aa: CASSLEDTDTQYF

v_gene: TRBV7-9
j_gene: TRBJ1-2
CDR3aa: CASSLEASFNYGYTF

v_gene: TRBV19
j_gene: TRBJ2-6
CDR3aa: CASSISGANVLTF

v_gene: TRBV6-2/TRBV6-3
j_gene: TRBJ2-4
CDR3aa: CASNSGWQGENIQYF

v_gene: TRBV6-1
j_gene: TRBJ2-7
CDR3aa: CASREGLEQYF

v_gene: TRBV11-3
j_gene: TRBJ2-1
CDR3aa: CASSPTSWLDNEQFF

v_gene: TRBV3-1
j_gene: TRBJ2-2
CDR3aa: CASSQDPGQLTGELFF

v_gene: TRBV12-3/TRBV12-4
j_gene: TRBJ1-5
CDR3aa: CASSSGQGNQPQHF

v_gene: TRBV4-1
j_gene: TRBJ2-7
CDR3aa: CASSQDPSGYEQYF

v_gene: TRBV5-5
j_gene: TRBJ1-2
CDR3aa: CASSSGTGRRDYGYTF

v_gene: TRBV11-2
j_gene: TRBJ2-3
CDR3aa: CASSLDRNPQYF

v_gene: TRBV7-3
j_gene: TRBJ2-7
CDR3aa: CASSSQSGGGPHEQYF

v_gene: TRBV9
j_gene: TRBJ1-3
CDR3aa: CASSARPSNLQGTGRLSGNTIYF

v_gene: TRBV6-1
j_gene: TRBJ2-5
CDR3aa: CASSPLLGTQYF

v_gene: TRBV15
j_gene: TRBJ2-5
CDR3aa: CATTLASGGQETQYF

v_gene: TRBV4-2
j_gene: TRBJ2-2
CDR3aa: CASSESEGGIANTGELFF

v_gene: TRBV7-8
j_gene: TRBJ2-3
CDR3aa: CASSLASGRGDTQYF

v_gene: TRBV9
j_gene: TRBJ2-1
CDR3aa: CASSVAWQYNEQFF

v_gene: TRBV5-1
j_gene: TRBJ1-1
CDR3aa: CASSLEARGAEAFF

v_gene: TRBV5-1
j_gene: TRBJ2-3
CDR3aa: CASSLGYGTDTQYF

v_gene: TRBV5-6
j_gene: TRBJ1-2
CDR3aa: CASSPPVPLNYGYTF

v_gene: TRBV7-3
j_gene: TRBJ2-1
CDR3aa: CASSLVIGSINEQFF

v_gene: TRBV29-1
j_gene: TRBJ2-2
CDR3aa: CSVDSGSVGELFF

v_gene: TRBV6-6
j_gene: TRBJ2-3
CDR3aa: CASSYSPGTSGASDTQYF

v_gene: TRBV2
j_gene: TRBJ2-7
CDR3aa: CASGTISYEQYF

v_gene: TRBV20-1
j_gene: TRBJ2-5
CDR3aa: CSARGAGQETQYF

v_gene: TRBV6-5
j_gene: TRBJ2-2
CDR3aa: CASSYSPGGDTGELFF

v_gene: TRBV5-1
j_gene: TRBJ2-2
CDR3aa: CASQTGWTGELFF

v_gene: TRBV6-1
j_gene: TRBJ2-7
CDR3aa: CASRTQGIEYEQYF

v_gene: TRBV7-3
j_gene: TRBJ2-2
CDR3aa: CASSLGGSATGELFF

v_gene: TRBV30
j_gene: TRBJ1-2
CDR3aa: CAWRDNRDAWGYTF

v_gene: TRBV28
j_gene: TRBJ1-5
CDR3aa: CASSFMGGQPQHF

v_gene: TRBV6-1
j_gene: TRBJ1-3
CDR3aa: CASSPTPTASSGNTIYF